The source of this T cell receptor beta chain is a study of cytomegalovirus exposure and HLA in healthy donors. Whole-study findings and limits: Most TCR sequences showed up rarely, but some public TCRs showed up in many donors. For presence/absence analyses, sequencing depth was assumed to be roughly uniform across donors. Researchers reportedly found TCR beta sequences accurately predicted most subjects' HLA-A and HLA-B alleles.

Points on this clone: Its antigen is unknown.

13 Jbeta primers and 60 Vbeta primers were used for the PCR. Sequencing used immunoSEQ multiplex PCR; TCRdb keeps in-frame clones, though not all of them. The sample includes about 44,000 clones. Germline CDR1 and CDR2: SGHNT and YYREEE (reference sequence). CDR3 length equals 15 residues. Trimming left V 4 bases short and J 0 bases short, with 13 bases between. Sequencing used PBMCs. The rearrangement links TRBV5-4 to TRBJ1-1, with unresolved D. The TCR was taken from a male donor in good health and CMV-seronegative. DNA for the CDR3: TGTGCCAGCAGCCTCCCCACAGTTATGAACACTGAAGCTTTCTTT. It yields the protein CASSLPTVMNTEAFF.